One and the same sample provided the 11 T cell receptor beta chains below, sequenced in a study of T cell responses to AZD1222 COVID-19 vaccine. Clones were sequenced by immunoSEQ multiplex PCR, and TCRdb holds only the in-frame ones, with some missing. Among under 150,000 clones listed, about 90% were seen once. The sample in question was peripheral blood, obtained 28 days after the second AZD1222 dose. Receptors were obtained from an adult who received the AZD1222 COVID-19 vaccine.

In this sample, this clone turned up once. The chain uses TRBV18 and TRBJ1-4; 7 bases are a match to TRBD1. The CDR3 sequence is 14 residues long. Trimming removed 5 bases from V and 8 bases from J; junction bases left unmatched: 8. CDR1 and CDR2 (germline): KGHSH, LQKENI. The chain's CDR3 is CASSNPEGGEKLFF. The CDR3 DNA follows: TGTGCCAGCTCAAATCCCGAAGGGGGCGAAAAACTGTTTTTT.

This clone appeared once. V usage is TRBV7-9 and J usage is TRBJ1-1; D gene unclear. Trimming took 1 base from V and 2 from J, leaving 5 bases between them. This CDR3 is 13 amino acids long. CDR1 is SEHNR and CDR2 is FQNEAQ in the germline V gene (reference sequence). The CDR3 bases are TGTGCCAGCAGCTTAGTTATTAACACTGAAGCTTTCTTT. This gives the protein CASSLVINTEAFF. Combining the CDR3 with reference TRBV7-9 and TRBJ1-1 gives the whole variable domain DTGVSQNPRHKITKRGQNVTFRCDPISEHNRLYWYRQTLGQGPEFLTYFQNEAQLEKSRLLSDRFSAERPKGSFSTLEIQRTEQGDSAMYLCASSLVINTEAFFGQGTRLTVV.

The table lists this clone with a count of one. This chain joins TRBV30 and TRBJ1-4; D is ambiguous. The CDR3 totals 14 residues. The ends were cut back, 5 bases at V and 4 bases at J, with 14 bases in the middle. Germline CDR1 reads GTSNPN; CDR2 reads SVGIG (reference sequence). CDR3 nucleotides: TGTGCCTGGGAAAGGGCAGGCATTAATGAAAAACTGTTTTTT. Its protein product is CAWERAGINEKLFF. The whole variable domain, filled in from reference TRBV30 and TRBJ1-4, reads SQTIHQWPATLVQPVGSPLSLECTVEGTSNPNLYWYRQAAGRGLQLLFYSVGIGQISSEVPQNLSASRPQDRQFILSSKKLLLSDSGFYLCAWERAGINEKLFFGSGTQLSVL.

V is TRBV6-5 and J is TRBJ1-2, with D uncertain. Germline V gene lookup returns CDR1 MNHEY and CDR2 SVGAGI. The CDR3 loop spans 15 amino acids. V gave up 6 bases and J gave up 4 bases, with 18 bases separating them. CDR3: CASSQIRAASYGYTF. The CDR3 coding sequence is TGTGCCAGCAGCCAAATCCGGGCAGCAAGCTATGGCTACACCTTC.

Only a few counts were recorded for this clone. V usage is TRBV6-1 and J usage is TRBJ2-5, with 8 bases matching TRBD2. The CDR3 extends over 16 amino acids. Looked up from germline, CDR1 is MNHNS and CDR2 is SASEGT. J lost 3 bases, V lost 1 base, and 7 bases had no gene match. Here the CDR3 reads CASSEVSGGGEETQYF. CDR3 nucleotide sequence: TGTGCCAGCAGTGAAGTTTCCGGGGGGGGAGAAGAGACCCAGTACTTC.

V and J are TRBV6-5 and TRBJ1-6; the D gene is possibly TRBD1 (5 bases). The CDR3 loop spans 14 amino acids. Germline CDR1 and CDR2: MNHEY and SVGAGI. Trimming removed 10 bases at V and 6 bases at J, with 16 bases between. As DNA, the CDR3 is TGTGCCACCTCGCCCCGGGGGAGTAATTCACCCCTCCACTTT. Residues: CATSPRGSNSPLHF.

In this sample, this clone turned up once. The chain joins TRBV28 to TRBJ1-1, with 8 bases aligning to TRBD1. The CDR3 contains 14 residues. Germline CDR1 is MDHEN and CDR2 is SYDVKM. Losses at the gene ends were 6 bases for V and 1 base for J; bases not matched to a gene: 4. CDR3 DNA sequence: TGTGCCAGCAGGACAGGGGTTCGGAACACTGAAGCTTTCTTT. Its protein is CASRTGVRNTEAFF. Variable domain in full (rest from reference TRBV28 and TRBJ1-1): DVKVTQSSRYLVKRTGEKVFLECVQDMDHENMFWYRQDPGLGLRLIYFSYDVKMKEKGDIPEGYSVSREKKERFSLILESASTNQTSMYLCASRTGVRNTEAFFGQGTRLTVV.

CDR3 protein: CASSSRGAGQTYNEQFF. DNA for the CDR3: TGCGCCAGCAGCTCACGGGGCGCGGGCCAGACCTACAATGAGCAGTTCTTC. V gene TRBV4-1 combines with J gene TRBJ2-1; D possibly uses TRBD1 or TRBD2 (5 bases each). Germline assignment: CDR1 MGHRA and CDR2 YSYEKL. This CDR3 spans 17 amino acids. Trimming took 5 bases from V and 2 from J, leaving 19 bases between them.

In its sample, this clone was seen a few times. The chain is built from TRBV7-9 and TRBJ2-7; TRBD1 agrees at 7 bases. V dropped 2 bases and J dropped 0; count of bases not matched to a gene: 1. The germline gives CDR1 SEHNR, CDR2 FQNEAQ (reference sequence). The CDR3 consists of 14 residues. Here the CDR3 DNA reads TGTGCCAGCAGCTTAAGGGACAGCTCCTACGAGCAGTACGTC. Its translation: CASSLRDSSYEQYV.

The CDR3 region is CASSRRGNTGELFF. DNA of the CDR3: TGTGCCAGCAGCCGGCGGGGGAACACCGGGGAGCTGTTTTTT. The chain joins TRBV11-3 to TRBJ2-2; a possible D gene is TRBD2 (6 bases). The length of the CDR3 is 14 residues. V gave up 5 bases and J gave up 1 base, with 8 bases separating them. CDR1 and CDR2 (germline): SGHNT, YENEEA.

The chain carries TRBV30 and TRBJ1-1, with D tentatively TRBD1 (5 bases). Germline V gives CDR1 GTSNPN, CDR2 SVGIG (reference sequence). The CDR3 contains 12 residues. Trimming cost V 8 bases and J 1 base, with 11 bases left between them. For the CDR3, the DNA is TGTGCCGGGACTCGGGGGAACACTGAAGCTTTCTTT. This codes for CAGTRGNTEAFF.